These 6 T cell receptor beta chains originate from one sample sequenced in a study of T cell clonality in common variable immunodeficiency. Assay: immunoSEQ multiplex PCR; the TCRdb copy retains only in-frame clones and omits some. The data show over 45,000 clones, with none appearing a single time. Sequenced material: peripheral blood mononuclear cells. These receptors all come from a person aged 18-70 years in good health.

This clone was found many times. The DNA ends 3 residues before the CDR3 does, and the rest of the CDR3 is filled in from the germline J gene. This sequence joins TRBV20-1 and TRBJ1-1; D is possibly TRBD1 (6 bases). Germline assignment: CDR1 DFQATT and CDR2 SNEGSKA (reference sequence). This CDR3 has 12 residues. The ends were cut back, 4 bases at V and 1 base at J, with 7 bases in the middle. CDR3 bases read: TGCAGTGCTAAGACAGGGAACACTGAA. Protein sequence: CSAKTGNTE. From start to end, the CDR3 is CSAKTGNTEAFF.

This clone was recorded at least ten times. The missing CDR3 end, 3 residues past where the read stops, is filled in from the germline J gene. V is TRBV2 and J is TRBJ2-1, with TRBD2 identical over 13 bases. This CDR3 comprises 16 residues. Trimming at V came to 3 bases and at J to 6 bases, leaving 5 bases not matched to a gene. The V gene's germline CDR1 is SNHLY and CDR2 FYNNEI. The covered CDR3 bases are TGTGCCAGCAGTGATCAGACTAGCGGGAGGTTCAATGAG. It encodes CASSDQTSGRFNE. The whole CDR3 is CASSDQTSGRFNEQFF.

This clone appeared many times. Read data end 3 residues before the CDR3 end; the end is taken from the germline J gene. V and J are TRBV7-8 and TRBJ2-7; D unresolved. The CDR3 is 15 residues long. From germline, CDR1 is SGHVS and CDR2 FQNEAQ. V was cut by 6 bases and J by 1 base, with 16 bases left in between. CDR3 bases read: TGTGCCAGCAGTTATCGTGAGGTTGAATCCTACGAG. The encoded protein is CASSYREVESYE. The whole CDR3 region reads CASSYREVESYEQYF.

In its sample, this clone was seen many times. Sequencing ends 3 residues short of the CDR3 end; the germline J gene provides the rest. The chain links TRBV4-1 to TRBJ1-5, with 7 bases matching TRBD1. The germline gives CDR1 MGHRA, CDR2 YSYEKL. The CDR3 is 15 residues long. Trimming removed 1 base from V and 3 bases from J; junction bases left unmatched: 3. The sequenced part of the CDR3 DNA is TGCGCCAGCAGCCAAGGGACAGGAACCAATCAGCCC. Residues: CASSQGTGTNQP. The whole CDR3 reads CASSQGTGTNQPQHF.

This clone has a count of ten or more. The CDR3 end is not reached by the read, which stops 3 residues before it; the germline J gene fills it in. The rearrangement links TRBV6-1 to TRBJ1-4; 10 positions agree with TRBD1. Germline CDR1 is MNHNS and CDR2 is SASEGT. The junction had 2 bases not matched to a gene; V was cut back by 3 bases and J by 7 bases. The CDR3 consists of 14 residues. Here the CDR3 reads CASSDGTGAEKLFF. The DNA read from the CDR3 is TGTGCCAGCAGTGATGGGACAGGGGCTGAAAAA.

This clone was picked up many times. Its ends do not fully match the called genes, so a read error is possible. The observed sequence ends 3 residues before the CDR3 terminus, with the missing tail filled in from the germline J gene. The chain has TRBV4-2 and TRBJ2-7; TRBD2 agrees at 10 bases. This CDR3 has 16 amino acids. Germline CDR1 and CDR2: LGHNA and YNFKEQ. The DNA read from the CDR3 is TGCGCCAGCAGCCACGGGGTGCTAGCGGGAGTTTACGAG. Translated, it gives CASSHGVLAGVYE. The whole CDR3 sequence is CASSHGVLAGVYEQYF.